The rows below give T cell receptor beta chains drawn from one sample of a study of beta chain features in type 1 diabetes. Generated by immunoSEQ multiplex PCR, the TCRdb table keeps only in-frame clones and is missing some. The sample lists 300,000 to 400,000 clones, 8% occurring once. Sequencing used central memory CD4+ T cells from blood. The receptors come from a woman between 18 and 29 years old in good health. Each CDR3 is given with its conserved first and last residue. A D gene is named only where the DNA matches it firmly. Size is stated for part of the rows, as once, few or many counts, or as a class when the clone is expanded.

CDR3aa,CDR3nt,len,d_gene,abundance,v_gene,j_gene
CASSVYGDQETQYF,TGTGCCAGCAGCGTATATGGGGACCAAGAGACCCAGTACTTC,14,.,few,TRBV9,TRBJ2-5
CASSLSGFFFSTRRRDTQYF,TGTGCCAGCAGTTTGTCGGGGTTCTTTTTCTCGACTAGAAGAAGAGATACGCAGTATTTT,20,.,few,TRBV28,TRBJ2-3
CASSGGLAGGPAAGELFF,TGTGCCAGCAGCGGGGGACTAGCGGGAGGGCCAGCGGCCGGGGAGCTGTTTTTT,18,TRBD2,.,TRBV5-4,TRBJ2-2
CASSLRREYNEQFF,TGTGCCAGCAGCTTAAGGCGGGAATACAATGAGCAGTTCTTC,14,.,few,TRBV7-2,TRBJ2-1
CASSPQAQSYGYTF,TGTGCCAGCAGCCCACAAGCCCAATCATATGGCTACACCTTC,14,.,.,TRBV7-2,TRBJ1-2
CASSGVTVGQNIQYF,TGTGCCAGCTCAGGTGTCACAGTGGGGCAAAACATTCAGTACTTC,15,.,.,TRBV18,TRBJ2-4
CASSQDLPRGGDYGYTF,TGTGCCAGCAGCCAAGATCTTCCCCGGGGGGGTGACTATGGCTACACCTTC,17,.,.,TRBV7-2,TRBJ1-2
CASSEGRIADTQYF,TGTGCCAGCAGTGAAGGTAGGATCGCGGATACGCAGTATTTT,14,.,.,TRBV25-1,TRBJ2-3
CASSRGMTGAYEQYF,TGTGCCAGCAGCCGAGGAATGACAGGAGCCTACGAGCAGTACTTC,15,.,.,TRBV14,TRBJ2-7
CATSILQGGTEAFF,TGTGCCACCAGCATCCTACAGGGCGGGACTGAAGCTTTCTTT,14,.,few,TRBV15,TRBJ1-1
CASSKLGTEPNEQFF,TGTGCCAGCAGCAAATTAGGTACCGAACCAAATGAGCAGTTCTTC,15,.,few,TRBV27,TRBJ2-1
CASSPRSSALSNEQFF,TGTGCCAGCAGCCCCCGAAGTAGCGCACTCAGCAATGAGCAGTTCTTC,16,.,few,TRBV7-2,TRBJ2-1
CASSQIGYTF,TGTGCCAGCAGCCAAATTGGCTACACCTTC,10,.,.,TRBV11-2,TRBJ1-2
CASSFTRADTQYF,TGTGCCAGCAGCTTTACCAGGGCAGATACGCAGTATTTT,13,.,.,TRBV7-3,TRBJ2-3
CASSLARYNEQFF,TGTGCCAGCAGCTTAGCACGCTACAATGAGCAGTTCTTC,13,.,few,TRBV11-2,TRBJ2-1
CSVAYRGRGTQYF,TGCAGCGTTGCTTACAGGGGGCGCGGGACCCAGTACTTC,13,TRBD1,few,TRBV29-1,TRBJ2-5
CASSPTGDYEQYF,TGCGCCAGCAGCCCGACAGGGGACTACGAGCAGTACTTC,13,TRBD1,.,TRBV5-1,TRBJ2-7
CASSPSTENTGELFF,TGTGCCAGCAGCCCCTCGACGGAAAACACCGGGGAGCTGTTTTTT,15,.,.,TRBV9,TRBJ2-2
CASSLADSYYGYTF,TGTGCCAGCAGCTTAGCTGACAGTTACTATGGCTACACCTTC,14,.,few,TRBV7-2,TRBJ1-2
CASRTSGYEQYF,TGTGCCAGCAGAACTAGCGGCTACGAGCAGTACTTC,12,TRBD2,.,TRBV28,TRBJ2-7
CASSPYPGADGYTF,TGTGCCAGCTCACCATATCCAGGGGCGGATGGCTACACCTTC,14,.,few,TRBV18,TRBJ1-2
CASSLRGTSPADTQYF,TGTGCCAGCAGCTTAAGGGGGACTAGCCCCGCAGATACGCAGTATTTT,16,TRBD2,.,TRBV11-2,TRBJ2-3
CASSSSLATAEQFF,TGTGCCAGCAGCTCTTCACTAGCTACTGCTGAGCAGTTCTTC,14,.,many,TRBV7-2,TRBJ2-1
CASSEALGVQCF,TGTGCCAGCAGTGAAGCGTTGGGAGTTCAGTGCTTC,12,.,many,TRBV2,TRBJ2-7
CASSPGQGLGTEAFF,TGTGCCAGCAGTCCGGGACAGGGATTGGGCACTGAAGCTTTCTTT,15,TRBD1,few,TRBV28,TRBJ1-1
CASSQGDRVYGYTF,TGTGCCAGCTCACAGGGAGACAGAGTCTATGGCTACACCTTC,14,.,.,TRBV18,TRBJ1-2
CASSLSGAWREGREQYF,TGTGCCAGCAGCCTTAGCGGTGCGTGGCGGGAGGGCCGGGAGCAGTACTTC,17,TRBD2,.,TRBV7-2,TRBJ2-7
CASSLGGRVVNEQYF,TGTGCCAGCAGCTTAGGGGGGCGCGTAGTTAACGAGCAGTACTTC,15,.,.,TRBV7-2,TRBJ2-7
CASSFGGTRHIQYF,TGTGCCAGCAGTTTTGGCGGGACCAGGCACATTCAGTACTTC,14,.,few,TRBV27,TRBJ2-4
CASSLRTDTQYF,TGTGCCAGCAGTTTGCGTACAGATACGCAGTATTTT,12,.,many,TRBV28,TRBJ2-3
CASSLMKSGELFF,TGTGCCAGCAGCTTGATGAAGTCCGGGGAGCTGTTTTTT,13,.,.,TRBV5-6,TRBJ2-2
CASSLEVGLPTNNEQFF,TGTGCCAGCAGCTTGGAGGTCGGACTTCCAACCAACAATGAGCAGTTCTTC,17,.,few,TRBV5-6,TRBJ2-1
CASSREGARASGAPLF,TGTGCCAGCAGCCGTGAGGGGGCACGGGCTAGCGGGGCGCCTCTCTTC,16,TRBD2,few,TRBV11-2,TRBJ2-7
CASSEAGRSYETQYF,TGTGCCAGCAGTGAAGCAGGGAGGTCTTACGAGACCCAGTACTTC,15,.,.,TRBV2,TRBJ2-5
CASSTDRGFGGYTF,TGTGCCAGCAGTACGGACAGGGGTTTCGGTGGCTACACCTTC,14,TRBD1,.,TRBV25-1,TRBJ1-2
CASSLDQLGDTQYF,TGTGCCAGCAGCTTAGACCAGCTAGGGGATACGCAGTATTTT,14,.,few,TRBV7-2,TRBJ2-3
CAWSRQGCLGTQYF,TGTGCCTGGAGCCGACAGGGCTGCCTAGGGACCCAGTACTTC,14,TRBD1,.,TRBV30,TRBJ2-5
CASSQTGGEQYF,TGTGCCAGCAGTCAGACAGGGGGCGAGCAGTACTTC,12,TRBD1,.,TRBV6-1,TRBJ2-7
CASSPYLGDTGELFF,TGTGCCAGCTCACCATATTTAGGGGACACCGGGGAGCTGTTTTTT,15,.,.,TRBV18,TRBJ2-2
CASSYSRMNTEAFF,TGTGCCAGCAGTTACTCCCGGATGAACACTGAAGCTTTCTTT,14,.,few,TRBV6-5,TRBJ1-1
CASSIPPGTGGYTF,TGTGCCAGCAGTATCCCTCCGGGGACCGGCGGCTACACCTTC,14,.,.,TRBV14,TRBJ1-2
CASSPTVNDRRETQYF,TGTGCCAGCTCACCGACGGTCAATGACAGGCGGGAGACCCAGTACTTC,16,.,few,TRBV18,TRBJ2-5
CASSADSRVKTQYF,TGTGCCAGCAGCGCCGACTCGAGGGTGAAGACCCAGTACTTC,14,.,.,TRBV9,TRBJ2-5
CSAYTQYF,TGCAGTGCATATACGCAGTATTTT,8,.,.,TRBV20-1,TRBJ2-3
CASSPTDHQPQHF,TGTGCCAGCAGTCCGACCGACCATCAGCCCCAGCATTTT,13,.,few,TRBV2,TRBJ1-5
CASHLDAYGYTF,TGTGCCAGCCATTTAGACGCTTATGGCTACACCTTC,12,.,many,TRBV28,TRBJ1-2
CASSPRGAQNTEAFF,TGTGCCAGCTCACCCAGGGGTGCGCAGAACACTGAAGCTTTCTTT,15,.,.,TRBV18,TRBJ1-1